The 2 T cell receptor beta chains reported below all come from one sample, sequenced in a study of T cells after yellow fever vaccination. TCRdb independently ran MiXCR on the 5' RACE reads; one entry per CDR3 protein. There are approximately 300,000 distinct CDR3 sequences in the sample; 6.8% occur only once, and around 17% lies in the top ten. This sample comprised PBMCs, obtained around 45 days after the first yellow fever vaccination. The receptors were sampled from a man aged 18 to 35 who received the YFV17D yellow fever vaccine.

This clonotype has a handful of counts. The chain combines TRBV18 with TRBJ1-2, with a weak D call TRBD1 (5 bases). The germline gives CDR1 KGHSH, CDR2 LQKENI. CDR3 size: 13 residues. V lost 0 bases to trimming and J lost 6 bases, with 8 bases between them. In DNA, the CDR3 is TGTGCCAGCTCACCACCGGGACGGAATGGCTACACCTTC. Protein product: CASSPPGRNGYTF.

A few counts support this clonotype. This rearrangement joins TRBV5-6 to TRBJ2-4, with a possible D match to TRBD1 (6 bases). Trimming pared 2 bases from V and 15 bases from J, leaving 18 bases between. Germline CDR1 reads SGHDT; CDR2 reads YYEEEE. The CDR3 consists of 13 residues. CDR3 sequence reads: CASSFLKTGPAYF. CDR3 bases: TGTGCCAGCAGCTTTTTAAAGACAGGTCCGGCGTACTTC.